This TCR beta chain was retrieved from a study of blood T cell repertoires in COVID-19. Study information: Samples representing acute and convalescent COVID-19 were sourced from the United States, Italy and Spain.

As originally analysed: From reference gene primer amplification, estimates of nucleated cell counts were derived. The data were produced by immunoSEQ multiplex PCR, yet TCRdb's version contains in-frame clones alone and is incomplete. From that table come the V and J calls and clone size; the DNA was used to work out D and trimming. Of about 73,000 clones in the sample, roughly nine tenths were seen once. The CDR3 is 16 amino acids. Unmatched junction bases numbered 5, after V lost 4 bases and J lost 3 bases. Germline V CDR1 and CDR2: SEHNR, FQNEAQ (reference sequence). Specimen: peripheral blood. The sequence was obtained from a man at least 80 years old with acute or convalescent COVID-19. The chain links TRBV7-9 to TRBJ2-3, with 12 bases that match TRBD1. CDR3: CASSSGTGGETDTQYF. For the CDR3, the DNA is TGTGCCAGCAGCTCCGGGACAGGGGGCGAAACAGATACGCAGTATTTT. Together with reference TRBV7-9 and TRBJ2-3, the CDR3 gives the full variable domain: DTGVSQNPRHKITKRGQNVTFRCDPISEHNRLYWYRQTLGQGPEFLTYFQNEAQLEKSRLLSDRFSAERPKGSFSTLEIQRTEQGDSAMYLCASSSGTGGETDTQYFGPGTRLTVL.